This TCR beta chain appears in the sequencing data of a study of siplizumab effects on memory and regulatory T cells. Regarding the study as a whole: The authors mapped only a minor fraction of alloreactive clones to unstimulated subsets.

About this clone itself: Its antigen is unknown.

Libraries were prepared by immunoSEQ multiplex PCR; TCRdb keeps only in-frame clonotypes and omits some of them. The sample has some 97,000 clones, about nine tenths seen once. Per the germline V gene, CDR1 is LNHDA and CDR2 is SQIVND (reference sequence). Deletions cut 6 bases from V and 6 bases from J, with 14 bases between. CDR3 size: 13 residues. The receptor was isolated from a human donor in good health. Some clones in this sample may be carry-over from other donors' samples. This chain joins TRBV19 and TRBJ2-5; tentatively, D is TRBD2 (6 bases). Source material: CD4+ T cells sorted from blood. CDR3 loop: CASSFGSLKTQYF. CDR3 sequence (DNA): TGTGCCAGTAGCTTCGGGAGTTTGAAGACCCAGTACTTC.